These 10 T cell receptor beta chains were sequenced from one sample in a study of blood T cell repertoires in COVID-19. This table comes from immunoSEQ multiplex PCR, and its TCRdb copy is limited to in-frame clones, with some not included. The table shows over 75,000 clones, with about 80% occurring only once. The sequencing sample was made of peripheral blood. The receptors originated from a man in his 70s with acute or convalescent COVID-19.

This clone was recorded only once. The J gene is TRBJ1-2, the V gene TRBV5-4, with TRBD1 identical over 8 bases. The germline gives CDR1 SGHNT, CDR2 YYREEE (reference sequence). CDR3 length: 16 residues. V was clipped by 4 bases and J by 2 bases; unmatched bases: 10. In DNA, the CDR3 is TGTGCCAGCAGCGCCGGGACAGGACCTTACAACTATGGCTACACCTTC. Its protein is CASSAGTGPYNYGYTF.

The rearrangement links TRBV10-3 to TRBJ2-3, with a weak D call TRBD2 (5 bases). V was trimmed by 9 bases and J by 2 bases, leaving 15 bases between them. The germline CDR1 and CDR2 sequences are ENHRY and SYGVKD. The CDR3 has 14 amino acids. The CDR3 DNA sequence: TGTGCCATTAGAGGACTGGAGTTCACAGATACGCAGTATTTT. Its protein product is CAIRGLEFTDTQYF.

The chain couples TRBV5-6 to TRBJ1-4, with a weak D call TRBD1 (5 bases). Germline V lookup: CDR1 SGHDT, CDR2 YYEEEE. CDR3 size: 15 residues. Trimming took 4 bases from V and 0 from J, leaving 10 bases between them. The CDR3 loop is CASSRRGSTNEKLFF. CDR3 sequence (DNA): TGTGCCAGCAGCCGGAGGGGATCAACTAATGAAAAACTGTTTTTT.

The chain recombines TRBV7-2 with TRBJ1-1, with 7 bases that match TRBD1. Looked up from germline, CDR1 is SGHTA and CDR2 is FQGNSA. The V segment lost 1 base and the J segment 5 bases; nucleotides outside the gene matches: 4. This CDR3 is built from 14 residues. The CDR3 sequence is CASSLDRGNTEAFF. The CDR3 nucleotides are TGTGCCAGCAGCTTAGACAGGGGTAATACTGAAGCTTTCTTT.

This clone is large by share. The rearrangement links TRBV29-1 to TRBJ1-1; D not resolved. Germline V gives CDR1 SQVTM, CDR2 ANQGSEA. This CDR3 has 11 amino acids. With 8 bases removed from V and 4 bases from J, the gap between germline ends came to 11 bases. CDR3 region: CSIHTVTEAFF. CDR3 DNA sequence: TGCAGCATCCATACGGTCACTGAAGCTTTCTTT.

The rearrangement joins TRBV4-1 to TRBJ1-4; a possible D gene is TRBD1 (6 bases). V lost 1 base to trimming and J lost 12 bases, with 18 bases between them. This CDR3 is built from 15 residues. Germline assignment: CDR1 MGHRA and CDR2 YSYEKL. CDR3 nucleotides: TGCGCCAGCAGCCAAGGGCCCAGGGGCGAGCTGGAACTGTTTTTT. This codes for CASSQGPRGELELFF.

The chain carries TRBV6-5 and TRBJ1-5; 7 nucleotides match TRBD1. The CDR3 contains 12 residues. V shed 6 bases, J shed 6 bases, and the junction held 2 bases outside the gene matches. Germline lookup yields CDR1 MNHEY and CDR2 SVGAGI. This CDR3 is CASRTGSQPQHF. CDR3 in DNA: TGTGCCAGCAGGACAGGGAGTCAGCCCCAGCATTTT.

This chain uses TRBV14 with TRBJ2-3; 10 bases agree with TRBD1. Germline trimming cut 7 bases from V and 0 bases from J; bases unmatched to any gene: 4. Germline V gene data show CDR1 as SGHDN and CDR2 as FVKESK. There are 15 residues in the CDR3. This CDR3 is CASKRTGGSTDTQYF. The DNA of the CDR3 is TGTGCCAGCAAAAGGACAGGGGGAAGCACAGATACGCAGTATTTT.

This clone was seen once. The gene calls are TRBV18 and TRBJ2-1, with TRBD2 matching over 7 bases. V lost 4 bases to trimming and J lost 9 bases; unmatched junction nucleotides: 21. Germline CDR1 reads KGHSH; CDR2 reads LQKENI. The CDR3 has 18 amino acids. CDR3 DNA sequence: TGTGCCAGCTCACGGGGAGTAGCGGGTACCCAAGGACTAAGTGAGCAGTTCTTC. It encodes CASSRGVAGTQGLSEQFF.

This clone was recorded only once. V usage is TRBV5-1 and J usage is TRBJ2-3, with 14 bases identical to TRBD2. The CDR3 runs to 16 residues. The ends lost 0 bases at V and 3 bases at J; junction bases unmatched: 0. In germline, CDR1 is SGHRS, CDR2 YFSETQ. CDR3 DNA: TGCGCCAGCAGCTTGGGGACTAGCGGGGGGACAGATACGCAGTATTTT. Translation: CASSLGTSGGTDTQYF.